The 22 T cell receptor beta chains presented below share a single source sample, sequenced in a study of CD4+ T cells in melanoma. TCRdb keeps only in-frame clones here, not all; method: immunoSEQ multiplex PCR. The sample contains 4,800 or so clones, 62% of which appear only once. Material: cells from a culture (not recorded whether cultured in vitro). The receptors shown here come from a human donor with melanoma.

This chain connects TRBV30 to TRBJ2-7; the match to TRBD2 covers 9 bases. Germline CDR1 reads GTSNPN; CDR2 reads SVGIG (reference sequence). J lost 3 bases, V lost 8 bases, and 8 bases had no gene match. CDR3 length: 13 residues. The CDR3 sequence: CALVAGGLYEQYF. CDR3 nucleotide sequence: TGTGCCCTCGTCGCGGGGGGGCTCTACGAGCAGTACTTC.

This clone is judged medium-sized. The chain has TRBV5-1 and TRBJ2-7; the match to TRBD2 covers 8 bases. Per the germline V gene, CDR1 is SGHRS and CDR2 is YFSETQ. The CDR3 extends over 14 amino acids. V lost 4 bases to trimming and J lost 3 bases; unmatched junction nucleotides: 6. CDR3 region: CASSDRTSSYEQYF. Here the CDR3 DNA reads TGCGCCAGCAGCGACAGGACTAGCAGCTACGAGCAGTACTTC.

The sample holds a few counts of this clone. V usage is TRBV30 and J usage is TRBJ2-7; TRBD1 matches at 9 bases. Germline values: CDR1 GTSNPN, CDR2 SVGIG (reference sequence). The CDR3 has 13 residues. V shed 4 bases, J shed 4 bases, and the junction held 5 bases outside the gene matches. CDR3 in DNA: TGTGCCTGGACCGGACAGGGGCGATACGAGCAGTACTTC. It encodes CAWTGQGRYEQYF.

J is TRBJ2-1 and V is TRBV29-1, with TRBD2 as a possible D gene (6 bases). The CDR3 spans 14 residues. CDR1 and CDR2 (germline): SQVTM, ANQGSEA. The ends were cut back, 3 bases at V and 1 base at J, with 10 bases in the middle. Here the CDR3 reads CSVERGSSYNEQFF. CDR3 in DNA: TGCAGCGTTGAGCGGGGATCTTCCTACAATGAGCAGTTCTTC.

The sample holds a few counts of this clone. The genes are TRBV6-1 and TRBJ2-7; D not resolved. Germline CDR1 is MNHNS and CDR2 is SASEGT. The CDR3 contains 14 residues. V was trimmed by 1 base and J by 5 bases, leaving 12 bases between them. CDR3 nucleotides: TGTGCCAGCAGTGAAGAGTGGGCTAGGGACGAGCAGTACTTC. It yields the protein CASSEEWARDEQYF.

The gene calls are TRBV28 and TRBJ2-2; TRBD2 agrees at 8 bases. V gave up 4 bases and J gave up 0 bases; unmatched junction bases: 13. The CDR3 sequence is 19 residues long. Germline V gene data show CDR1 as MDHEN and CDR2 as SYDVKM. CDR3 protein: CASSSPTSALFANTGELFF. The DNA for the CDR3 is TGTGCCAGCAGTTCCCCGACTAGCGCGTTGTTCGCGAACACCGGGGAGCTGTTTTTT.

By share, this clone counts as medium-sized. The chain carries TRBV11-1 and TRBJ2-3, with a possible D match to TRBD1 (6 bases). Germline V gene sequence: CDR1 SGHAT, CDR2 FQDESV (reference sequence). CDR3 length: 16 residues. V lost 1 base to trimming and J lost 1 base, with 12 bases between them. This CDR3 reads CASSLEGRQGTDTQYF. CDR3 coding DNA: TGTGCCAGCAGCTTAGAGGGGAGACAGGGCACAGATACGCAGTATTTT.

The genes are TRBV28 and TRBJ1-5, with D possibly TRBD1 on 6 matching bases. CDR3 size: 15 residues. V was clipped by 6 bases and J by 5 bases, with 17 bases between them. The germline gives CDR1 MDHEN, CDR2 SYDVKM. CDR3 DNA: TGTGCCAGCAGACCCGGACAGCTCAACTATCAGCCCCAGCATTTT. It translates to CASRPGQLNYQPQHF.

The gene calls are TRBV6-6 and TRBJ1-2, with D hard to call. The CDR3 consists of 14 residues. Germline loops: CDR1 MNHNY, CDR2 SVGAGI (reference sequence). V was trimmed by 4 bases and J by 1 base, leaving 10 bases between them. CDR3 coding DNA: TGTGCCAGCAGTTCTGGACGGTATAACTATGGCTACACCTTC. Translating gives CASSSGRYNYGYTF.

The chain uses TRBV4-2 and TRBJ2-7, with a possible D match to TRBD2 (6 bases). Looked up from germline, CDR1 is LGHNA and CDR2 is YNFKEQ. The CDR3 totals 15 residues. Deletions cut 1 base from V and 0 bases from J, with 10 bases between. The CDR3 sequence is CASSQGGESSYEQYF. As DNA, the CDR3 is TGTGCCAGCAGCCAAGGCGGGGAGAGCTCCTACGAGCAGTACTTC.

This clone has just a few counts. The chain has TRBV7-9 and TRBJ2-5; 9 nucleotides align to TRBD2. This CDR3 is built from 14 residues. In germline, CDR1 is SEHNR, CDR2 FQNEAQ (reference sequence). Germline trimming cut 2 bases from V and 2 bases from J; bases unmatched to any gene: 0. CDR3 coding DNA: TGTGCCAGCAGCTTAACTAGCGGGCAAGAGACCCAGTACTTC. As protein: CASSLTSGQETQYF.

The V gene is TRBV5-6, the J gene TRBJ1-3; perhaps TRBD1 as D (5 bases). The CDR3 totals 16 residues. The germline V gene encodes CDR1 SGHDT and CDR2 YYEEEE. The V end was cut by 0 bases, the J end by 4 bases, with 14 bases between. CDR3: CASSLDLGPGGNTIYF. CDR3 DNA sequence: TGTGCCAGCAGCTTGGATCTGGGTCCAGGGGGAAACACCATATATTTT.

In this sample, this clone turned up a few times. The chain is built from TRBV18 and TRBJ1-6, with 8 bases lining up with TRBD1. CDR1 KGHSH and CDR2 LQKENI come from the germline V gene. This CDR3 is 15 amino acids long. V shed 4 bases and J 7 bases; nucleotides not matched to a gene: 6. The CDR3 loop reads CASSRAGTGNSPLHF. CDR3 nucleotides: TGTGCCAGCTCACGGGCCGGGACAGGCAATTCACCCCTCCACTTT.

Only a few counts were recorded for this clone. The chain has TRBV9 and TRBJ2-3; tentatively, D is TRBD2 (6 bases). The CDR3 has 15 amino acids. Trimming took 2 bases from V and 0 from J, leaving 10 bases between them. Germline lookup yields CDR1 SGDLS and CDR2 YYNGEE. DNA for the CDR3: TGTGCCAGCAGCGTGGACTACTCAAGCACAGATACGCAGTATTTT. Translating gives CASSVDYSSTDTQYF. Using reference TRBV9 and TRBJ2-3 for the parts outside the CDR3, the full variable domain is DSGVTQTPKHLITATGQRVTLRCSPRSGDLSVYWYQQSLDQGLQFLIQYYNGEERAKGNILERFSAQQFPDLHSELNLSSLELGDSALYFCASSVDYSSTDTQYFGPGTRLTVL.

The chain couples TRBV9 to TRBJ2-1, with 9 nucleotides matching TRBD2. Germline assignment: CDR1 SGDLS and CDR2 YYNGEE. CDR3 length equals 20 residues. Losses at the gene ends were 3 bases for V and 5 bases for J; bases not matched to a gene: 21. CDR3 nucleotides: TGTGCCAGCAGCGATGGAGTTGGAGGGCGGGGGGGCTTTCTGAACAATGAGCAGTTCTTC. This translates into CASSDGVGGRGGFLNNEQFF. The variable domain in full, completed from reference TRBV9 and TRBJ2-1, reads DSGVTQTPKHLITATGQRVTLRCSPRSGDLSVYWYQQSLDQGLQFLIQYYNGEERAKGNILERFSAQQFPDLHSELNLSSLELGDSALYFCASSDGVGGRGGFLNNEQFFGPGTRLTVL.

By share, this clone ranks as medium-sized. The CDR3 reads CASSRRHPDGSYNSPLHF. DNA of the CDR3: TGCGCCAGCAGCCGCAGGCATCCTGATGGGTCCTATAATTCACCCCTCCACTTT. The chain carries TRBV5-1 and TRBJ1-6, with D unclear. Germline lookup yields CDR1 SGHRS and CDR2 YFSETQ. The length of the CDR3 is 18 residues. Trimming cost V 4 bases and J 1 base, with 18 bases left between them. The entire variable domain, with the rest obtained from reference TRBV5-1 and TRBJ1-6, is as follows: KAGVTQTPRYLIKTRGQQVTLSCSPISGHRSVSWYQQTPGQGLQFLFEYFSETQRNKGNFPGRFSGRQFSNSRSEMNVSTLELGDSALYLCASSRRHPDGSYNSPLHFGNGTRLTVT.

Only a few counts were recorded for this clone. The gene calls are TRBV5-1 and TRBJ1-1; tentative D call: TRBD1 (5 bases). CDR1 SGHRS and CDR2 YFSETQ come from the germline V gene. This CDR3 contains 13 residues. The ends were cut back, 4 bases at V and 4 bases at J, with 11 bases in the middle. The CDR3 region is CASSRTSTTEAFF. The CDR3 coding sequence is TGCGCCAGCAGCAGGACATCCACCACTGAAGCTTTCTTT. Complete variable domain (other parts from reference TRBV5-1 and TRBJ1-1): KAGVTQTPRYLIKTRGQQVTLSCSPISGHRSVSWYQQTPGQGLQFLFEYFSETQRNKGNFPGRFSGRQFSNSRSEMNVSTLELGDSALYLCASSRTSTTEAFFGQGTRLTVV.

This chain links TRBV7-2 with TRBJ2-3, with D uncertain. This CDR3 is 13 amino acids long. Germline V CDR1 and CDR2: SGHTA, FQGNSA. Trimming pared 1 base from V and 4 bases from J, leaving 6 bases between. In nucleotides, the CDR3 is TGTGCCAGCAGCTTAGTCTCCCCAGATACGCAGTATTTT. It yields the protein CASSLVSPDTQYF.

J is TRBJ1-5 and V is TRBV9; no firm D call. Trimming stripped 0 bases from V and 5 bases from J, with 12 bases between. CDR1 and CDR2 from the germline V gene are SGDLS and YYNGEE. CDR3 length: 15 residues. The CDR3 DNA sequence: TGTGCCAGCAGCGTAGATGGTTTAGGCGATCAGCCCCAGCATTTT. This encodes CASSVDGLGDQPQHF.

The sample holds a few counts of this clone. The CDR3 loop reads CASSLAQGARTEAFF. The CDR3, as DNA: TGCGCCAGCAGCTTGGCCCAGGGGGCGCGGACTGAAGCTTTCTTT. The chain recombines TRBV5-1 with TRBJ1-1; 8 bases map to TRBD1. With V trimmed by 0 bases and J by 5 bases, 6 bases remained unmatched. The CDR3 runs 15 residues. The germline V gene has CDR1 SGHRS and CDR2 YFSETQ.

The V and J genes are TRBV18 and TRBJ1-1, with 9 bases fitting TRBD1. Losses at the gene ends were 6 bases for V and 1 base for J; bases not matched to a gene: 18. The CDR3 totals 19 residues. Per the germline V gene, CDR1 is KGHSH and CDR2 is LQKENI. CDR3 nucleotide sequence: TGTGCCAGCTCCCAAAGGGCCGGGACAGGGACATACTGGAACACTGAAGCTTTCTTT. Its protein is CASSQRAGTGTYWNTEAFF.

The chain links TRBV10-3 to TRBJ1-2, with 7 bases fitting TRBD1. The CDR3 totals 13 residues. The V segment lost 6 bases and the J segment 5 bases; nucleotides outside the gene matches: 6. CDR1 and CDR2 from the germline V gene are ENHRY and SYGVKD. CDR3 residues: CAISGDRIYGYTF. CDR3 bases: TGTGCCATCAGCGGGGACAGAATATATGGCTACACCTTC.